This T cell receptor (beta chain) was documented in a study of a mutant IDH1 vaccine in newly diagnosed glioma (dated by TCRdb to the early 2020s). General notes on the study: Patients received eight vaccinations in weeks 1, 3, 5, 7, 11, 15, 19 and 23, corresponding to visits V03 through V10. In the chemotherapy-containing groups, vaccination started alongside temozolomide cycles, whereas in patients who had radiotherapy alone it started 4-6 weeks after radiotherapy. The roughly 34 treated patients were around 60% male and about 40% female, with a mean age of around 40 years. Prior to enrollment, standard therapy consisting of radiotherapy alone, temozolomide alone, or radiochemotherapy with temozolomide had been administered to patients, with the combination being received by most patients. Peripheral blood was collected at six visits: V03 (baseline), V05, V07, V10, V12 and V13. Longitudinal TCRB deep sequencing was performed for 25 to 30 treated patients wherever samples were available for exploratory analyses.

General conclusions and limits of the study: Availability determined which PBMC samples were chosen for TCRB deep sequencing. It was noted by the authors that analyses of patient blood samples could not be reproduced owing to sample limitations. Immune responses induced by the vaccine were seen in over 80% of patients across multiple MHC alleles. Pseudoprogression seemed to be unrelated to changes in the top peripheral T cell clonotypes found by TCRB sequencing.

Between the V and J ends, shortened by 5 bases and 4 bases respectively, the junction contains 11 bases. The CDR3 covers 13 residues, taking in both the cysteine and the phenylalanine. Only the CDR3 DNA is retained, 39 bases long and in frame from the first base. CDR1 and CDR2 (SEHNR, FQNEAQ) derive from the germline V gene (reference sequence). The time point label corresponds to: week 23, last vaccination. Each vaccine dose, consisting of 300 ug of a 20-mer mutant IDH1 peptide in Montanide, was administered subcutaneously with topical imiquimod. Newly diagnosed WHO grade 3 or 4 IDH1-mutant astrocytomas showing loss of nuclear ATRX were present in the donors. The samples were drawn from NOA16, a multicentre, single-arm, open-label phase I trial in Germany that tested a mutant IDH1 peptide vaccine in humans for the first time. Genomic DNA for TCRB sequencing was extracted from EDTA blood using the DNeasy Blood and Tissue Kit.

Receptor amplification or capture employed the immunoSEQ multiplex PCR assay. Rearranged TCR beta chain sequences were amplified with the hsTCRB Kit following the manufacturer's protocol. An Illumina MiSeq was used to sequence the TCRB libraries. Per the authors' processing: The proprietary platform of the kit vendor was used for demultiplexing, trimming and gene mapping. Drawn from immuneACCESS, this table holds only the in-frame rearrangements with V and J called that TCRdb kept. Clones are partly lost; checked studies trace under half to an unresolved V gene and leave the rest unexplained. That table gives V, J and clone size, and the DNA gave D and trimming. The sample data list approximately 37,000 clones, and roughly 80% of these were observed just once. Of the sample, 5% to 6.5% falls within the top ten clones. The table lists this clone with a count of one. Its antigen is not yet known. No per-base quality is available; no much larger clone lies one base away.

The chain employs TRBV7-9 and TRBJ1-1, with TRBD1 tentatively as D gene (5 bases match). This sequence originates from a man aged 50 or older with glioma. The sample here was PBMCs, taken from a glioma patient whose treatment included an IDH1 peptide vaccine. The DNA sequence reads TGTGCCAGCAGCCCCCAGGGAGGCACTGAAGCTTTCTTT. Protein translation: CASSPQGGTEAFF.